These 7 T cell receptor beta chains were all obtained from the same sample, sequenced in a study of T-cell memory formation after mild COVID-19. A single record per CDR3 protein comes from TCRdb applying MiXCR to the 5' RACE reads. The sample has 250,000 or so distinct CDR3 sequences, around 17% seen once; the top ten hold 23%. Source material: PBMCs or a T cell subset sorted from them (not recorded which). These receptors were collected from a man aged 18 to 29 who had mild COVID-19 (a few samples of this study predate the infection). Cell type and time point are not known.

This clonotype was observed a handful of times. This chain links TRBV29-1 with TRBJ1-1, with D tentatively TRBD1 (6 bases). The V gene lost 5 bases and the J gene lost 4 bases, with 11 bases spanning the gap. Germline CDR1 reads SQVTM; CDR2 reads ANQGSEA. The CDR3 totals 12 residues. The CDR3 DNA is TGCAGCGTTCACAGGGAGGGCACTGAAGCTTTCTTT. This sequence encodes CSVHREGTEAFF.

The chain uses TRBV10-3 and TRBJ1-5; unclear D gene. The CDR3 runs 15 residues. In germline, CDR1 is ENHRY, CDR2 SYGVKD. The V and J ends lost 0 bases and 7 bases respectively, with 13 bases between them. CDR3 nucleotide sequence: TGTGCCATCAGTGAGTCGGTTTCCCCCGCCCAGCCCCAGCATTTT. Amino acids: CAISESVSPAQPQHF.

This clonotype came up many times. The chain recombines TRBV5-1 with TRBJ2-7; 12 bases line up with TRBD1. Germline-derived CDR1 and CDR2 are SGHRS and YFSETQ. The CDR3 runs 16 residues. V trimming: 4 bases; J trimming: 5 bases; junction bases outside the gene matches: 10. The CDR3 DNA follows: TGCGCCAGCAGCCCTATCATTGGGACAGGGGGCGACGAGCAGTACTTC. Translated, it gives CASSPIIGTGGDEQYF.

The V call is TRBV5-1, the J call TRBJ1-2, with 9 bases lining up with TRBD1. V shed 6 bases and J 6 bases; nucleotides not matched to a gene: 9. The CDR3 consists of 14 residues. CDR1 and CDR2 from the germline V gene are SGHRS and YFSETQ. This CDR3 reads CASKQGAYNNGYTF. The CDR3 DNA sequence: TGCGCCAGCAAACAGGGGGCGTATAATAATGGCTACACCTTC.

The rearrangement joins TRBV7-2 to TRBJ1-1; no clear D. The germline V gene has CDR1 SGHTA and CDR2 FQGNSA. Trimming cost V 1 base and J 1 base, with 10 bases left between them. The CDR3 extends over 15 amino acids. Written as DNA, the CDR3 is TGTGCCAGCAGCTTAGATCTAGGGCGGAACACTGAAGCTTTCTTT. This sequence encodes CASSLDLGRNTEAFF.

The CDR3 sequence is CASSSRTGGFTDTQYF. CDR3 in DNA: TGTGCCAGCAGCTCCCGGACAGGGGGCTTCACAGATACGCAGTATTTT. This chain connects TRBV5-5 to TRBJ2-3; 11 bases are a match to TRBD1. CDR1 SGHKS and CDR2 YYEKEE come from the germline V gene (reference sequence). The J segment lost 2 bases and the V segment lost 3 bases, leaving 5 bases of the junction unmatched. The CDR3 loop spans 16 amino acids.

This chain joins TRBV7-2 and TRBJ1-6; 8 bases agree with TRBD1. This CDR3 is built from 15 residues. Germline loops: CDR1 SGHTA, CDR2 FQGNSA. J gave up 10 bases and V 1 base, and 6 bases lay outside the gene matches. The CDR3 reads CASSLVVQGGSPLHF. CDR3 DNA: TGTGCCAGCAGCTTAGTAGTACAGGGGGGGTCACCCCTCCACTTT.